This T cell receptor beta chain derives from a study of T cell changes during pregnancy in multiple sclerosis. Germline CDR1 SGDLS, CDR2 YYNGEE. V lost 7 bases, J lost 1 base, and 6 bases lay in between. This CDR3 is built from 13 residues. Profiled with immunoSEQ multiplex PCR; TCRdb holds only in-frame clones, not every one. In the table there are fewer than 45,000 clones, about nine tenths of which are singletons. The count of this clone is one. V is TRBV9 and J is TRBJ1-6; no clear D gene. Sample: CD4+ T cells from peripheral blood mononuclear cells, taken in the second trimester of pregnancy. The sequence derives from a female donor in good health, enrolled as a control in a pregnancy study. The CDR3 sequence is CASAVSYNSPLHF. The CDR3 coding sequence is TGTGCCAGCGCGGTATCCTATAATTCACCCCTCCACTTT.